The 3 T cell receptor beta chains reported below all come from one sample, sequenced in a study of cytomegalovirus exposure and HLA in healthy donors. It was with 60 Vbeta and 13 Jbeta primers that the PCR ran. Assay used: immunoSEQ multiplex PCR; TCRdb lists only in-frame clones, some missing. The sample contains fewer than 250,000 clones, around 82% of which appear only once. Material for sequencing was PBMCs. Every receptor here comes from a woman in her twenties or thirties in good health and CMV-seropositive.

In this sample, this clone turned up once. The chain recombines TRBV11-2 with TRBJ2-1, with a tentative D call TRBD2 (5 bases). The CDR3 spans 14 residues. Looked up from germline, CDR1 is SGHAT and CDR2 is FQNNGV. V was trimmed by 7 bases and J by 3 bases, leaving 13 bases between them. The DNA for the CDR3 is TGTGCCAGCACCCCCCCGGGGAGCTACAATGAGCAGTTCTTC. Translated, it gives CASTPPGSYNEQFF.

The chain has TRBV5-6 and TRBJ1-6, with a tentative D call TRBD1 (6 bases). The CDR3 covers 16 residues. Germline assignment: CDR1 SGHDT and CDR2 YYEEEE. Trimming stripped 3 bases from V and 5 bases from J, with 15 bases between. The CDR3 here is CASSSGWGQDNSPLHF. The CDR3 DNA is TGTGCCAGCAGCTCCGGCTGGGGGCAGGATAATTCACCCCTCCACTTT.

V is TRBV13 and J is TRBJ1-3, with D possibly being TRBD1 (6 bases). V lost 3 bases and J lost 2, with 8 bases in between. The CDR3 has 14 amino acids. Germline-derived CDR1 and CDR2 are PRHDT and FYEKMQ (reference sequence). DNA for the CDR3: TGTGCCAGCAGCTTCCGGACAGCTGGAAACACCATATATTTT. Protein: CASSFRTAGNTIYF. Full variable domain (rest looked up from reference TRBV13 and TRBJ1-3): AAGVIQSPRHLIKEKRETATLKCYPIPRHDTVYWYQQGPGQDPQFLISFYEKMQSDKGSIPDRFSAQQFSDYHSELNMSSLELGDSALYFCASSFRTAGNTIYFGEGSWLTVV.